This T cell receptor beta chain was sequenced in a study of T cell responses to AZD1222 COVID-19 vaccine. Turning to this clone: Its antigen is unidentified.

The assay was immunoSEQ multiplex PCR, and TCRdb's table has in-frame clones only and misses some. The repertoire includes about 170,000 clones, roughly 93% of them detected once, and 3.9% sits in the top ten. V was clipped by 3 bases and J by 6 bases; unmatched bases: 8. The germline gives CDR1 MNHEY, CDR2 SMNVEV (reference sequence). The CDR3 extends over 16 amino acids. Study-wide results and caveats: There were repertoire samples only from the period after the peak T cell response. White British ancestry dominated among donors, who included more females, and clonal diversity was possibly underestimated.

The receptor's source is an adult in good health. The rearrangement links TRBV27 to TRBJ2-3; TRBD2 matches 11 bases. The sample here was peripheral blood, taken on day 0 of AZD1222 vaccination. In nucleotides, the CDR3 is TGTGCCAGCAGTTTCTTAGCGGGGGGGCTTCGGGATACGCAGTATTTT. As protein: CASSFLAGGLRDTQYF.